This TCR beta chain emerged from a study of T-cell memory formation after mild COVID-19. Overall study context: Largely, the TCR clusters proved donor specific.

Trimming took 6 bases from V and 7 from J; bases not matched to a gene: 11. CDR1 and CDR2 from the germline V gene are DFQATT and SNEGSKA (reference sequence). This CDR3 region has 15 residues. This clonotype was recorded many times. Its cognate antigen is unknown. Study-wide results and limits: Clones shrinking between day 15 and 85 showed a balanced CD4/CD8 split, and those that grew later tilted toward CD4+.

TCRdb redid the calling of the 5' RACE reads with MiXCR, one entry per CDR3 protein. The table shows around 340,000 distinct CDR3 sequences, with approximately 15% occurring only once. The clonotype originates from a man between 18 and 35 years old who had mild COVID-19 (a few samples of this study predate the infection). Cell type and time point are not known. The V call is TRBV20-1, the J call TRBJ2-5, with 13 bases fitting TRBD2. The sample taken for sequencing was PBMCs or a T cell subset sorted from them (not recorded which). The CDR3 loop is CSASTSGGGPGTQYF. The CDR3 DNA follows: TGCAGTGCCAGCACTAGCGGGGGGGGCCCTGGGACCCAGTACTTC.